These 2 T cell receptor beta chains were all obtained from the same sample, sequenced in a study of blood T cell repertoires in COVID-19. Only in-frame clones appear in the TCRdb table, and some are missing; sequencing was by immunoSEQ multiplex PCR. The sample has more than 80,000 clones; 75% to 90% are singletons. Sequenced: peripheral blood. Receptors originate from a man at least 80 years old with acute or convalescent COVID-19.

The rearrangement uses TRBV5-1 and TRBJ2-3; D is perhaps TRBD1 (5 bases). Germline V gene data show CDR1 as SGHRS and CDR2 as YFSETQ. The CDR3 spans 13 residues. The V gene lost 4 bases and the J gene lost 6 bases, with 12 bases spanning the gap. CDR3 bases: TGCGCCAGCAGCCCAGGGATTTCGGATACGCAGTATTTT. Its translation: CASSPGISDTQYF.

The genes are TRBV19 and TRBJ2-1, with 12 positions matching TRBD2. V shed 5 bases and J 6 bases; nucleotides not matched to a gene: 5. Germline assignment: CDR1 LNHDA and CDR2 SQIVND (reference sequence). The CDR3 is made up of 15 amino acids. As DNA, the CDR3 is TGTGCCAGTAGTTTGGGGACTAGCGGGTCCAATGAGCAGTTCTTC. This gives the protein CASSLGTSGSNEQFF.